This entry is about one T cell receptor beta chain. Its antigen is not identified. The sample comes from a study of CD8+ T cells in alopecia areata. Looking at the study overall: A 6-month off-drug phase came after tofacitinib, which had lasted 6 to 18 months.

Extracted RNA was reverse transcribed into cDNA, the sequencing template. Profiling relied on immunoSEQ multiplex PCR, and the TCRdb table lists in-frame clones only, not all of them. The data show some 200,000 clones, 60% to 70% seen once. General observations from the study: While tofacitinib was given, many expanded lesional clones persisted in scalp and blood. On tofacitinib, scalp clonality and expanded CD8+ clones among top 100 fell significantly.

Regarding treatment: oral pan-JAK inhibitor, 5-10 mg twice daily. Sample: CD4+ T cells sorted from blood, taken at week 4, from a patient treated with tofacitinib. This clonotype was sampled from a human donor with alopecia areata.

CDR3 protein: CAWNNPGQGENEQFF. The CDR3 bases are TGTGCCTGGAATAATCCGGGACAGGGGGAAAATGAGCAGTTCTTC. The rearrangement joins TRBV30 to TRBJ2-1; 11 nucleotides match TRBD1. Germline CDR1 GTSNPN, CDR2 SVGIG (reference sequence). Trimming took 4 bases from V and 7 from J; bases not matched to a gene: 9. CDR3 length: 15 amino acids.